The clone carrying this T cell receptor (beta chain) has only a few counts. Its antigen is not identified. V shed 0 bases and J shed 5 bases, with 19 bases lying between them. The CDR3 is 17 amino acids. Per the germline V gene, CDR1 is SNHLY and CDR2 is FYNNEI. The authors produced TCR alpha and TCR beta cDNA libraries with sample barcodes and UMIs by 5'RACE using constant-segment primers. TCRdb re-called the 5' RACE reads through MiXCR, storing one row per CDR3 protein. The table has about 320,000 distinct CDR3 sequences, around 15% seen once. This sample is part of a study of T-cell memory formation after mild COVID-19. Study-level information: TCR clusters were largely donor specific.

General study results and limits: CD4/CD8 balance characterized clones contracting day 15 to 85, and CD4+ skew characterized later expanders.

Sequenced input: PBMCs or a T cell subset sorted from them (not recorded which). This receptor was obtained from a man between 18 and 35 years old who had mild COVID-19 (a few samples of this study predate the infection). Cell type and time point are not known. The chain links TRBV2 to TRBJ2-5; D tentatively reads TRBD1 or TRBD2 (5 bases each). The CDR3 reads CASSEAARTGRPETQYF. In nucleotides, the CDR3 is TGTGCCAGCAGTGAAGCGGCTCGGACGGGACGCCCGGAGACCCAGTACTTC.